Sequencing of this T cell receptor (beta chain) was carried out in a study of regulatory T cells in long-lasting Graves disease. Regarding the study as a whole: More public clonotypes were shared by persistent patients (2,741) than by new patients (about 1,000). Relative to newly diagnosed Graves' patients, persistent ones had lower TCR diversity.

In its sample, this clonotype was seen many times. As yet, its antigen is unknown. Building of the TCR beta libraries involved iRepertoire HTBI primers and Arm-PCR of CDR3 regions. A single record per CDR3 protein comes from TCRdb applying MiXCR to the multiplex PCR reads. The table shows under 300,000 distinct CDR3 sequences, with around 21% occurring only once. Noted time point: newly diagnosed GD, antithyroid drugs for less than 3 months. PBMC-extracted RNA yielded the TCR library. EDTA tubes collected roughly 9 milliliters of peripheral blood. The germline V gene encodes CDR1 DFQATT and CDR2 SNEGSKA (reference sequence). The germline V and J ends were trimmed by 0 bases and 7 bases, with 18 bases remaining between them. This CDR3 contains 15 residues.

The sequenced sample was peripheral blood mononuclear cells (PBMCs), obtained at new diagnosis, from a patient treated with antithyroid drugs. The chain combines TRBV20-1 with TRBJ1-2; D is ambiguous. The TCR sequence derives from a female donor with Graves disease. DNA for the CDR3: TGCAGTGCTAGAGAGCCCCTTCGGTCCGGGTCTGGCTACACCTTC. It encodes CSAREPLRSGSGYTF.